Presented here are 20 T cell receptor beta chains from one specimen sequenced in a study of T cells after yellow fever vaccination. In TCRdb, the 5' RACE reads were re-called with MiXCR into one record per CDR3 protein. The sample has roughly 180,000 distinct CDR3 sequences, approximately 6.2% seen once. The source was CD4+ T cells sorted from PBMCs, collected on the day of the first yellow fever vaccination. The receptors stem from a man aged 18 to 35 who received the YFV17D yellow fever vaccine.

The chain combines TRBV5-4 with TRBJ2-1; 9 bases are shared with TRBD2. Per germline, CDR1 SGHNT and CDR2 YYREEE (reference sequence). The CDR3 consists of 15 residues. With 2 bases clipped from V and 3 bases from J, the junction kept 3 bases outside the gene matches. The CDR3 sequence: CASSFLAGLYNEQFF. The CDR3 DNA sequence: TGTGCCAGCAGCTTTCTAGCGGGGCTCTACAATGAGCAGTTCTTC.

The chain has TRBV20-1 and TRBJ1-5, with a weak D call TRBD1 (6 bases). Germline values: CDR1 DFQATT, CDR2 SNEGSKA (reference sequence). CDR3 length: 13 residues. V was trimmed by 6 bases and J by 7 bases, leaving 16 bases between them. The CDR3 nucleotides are TGCAGTGCCGCTGGGGGGGCGGAACAGCCCCAGCATTTT. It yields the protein CSAAGGAEQPQHF.

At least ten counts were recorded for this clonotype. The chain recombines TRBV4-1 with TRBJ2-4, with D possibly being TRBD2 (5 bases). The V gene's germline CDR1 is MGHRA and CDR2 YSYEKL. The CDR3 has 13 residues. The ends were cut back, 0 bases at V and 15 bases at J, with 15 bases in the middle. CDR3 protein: CASSQELEGPPYF. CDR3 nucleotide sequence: TGCGCCAGCAGCCAAGAACTAGAAGGCCCGCCGTACTTC.

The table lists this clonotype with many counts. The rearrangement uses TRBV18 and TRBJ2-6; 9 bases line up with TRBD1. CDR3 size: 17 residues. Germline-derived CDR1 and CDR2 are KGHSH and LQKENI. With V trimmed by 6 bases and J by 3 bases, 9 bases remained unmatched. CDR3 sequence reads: CASSSDRGPLGANVLTF. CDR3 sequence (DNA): TGTGCCAGCTCTTCGGACAGGGGTCCCCTTGGGGCCAACGTCCTGACTTTC.

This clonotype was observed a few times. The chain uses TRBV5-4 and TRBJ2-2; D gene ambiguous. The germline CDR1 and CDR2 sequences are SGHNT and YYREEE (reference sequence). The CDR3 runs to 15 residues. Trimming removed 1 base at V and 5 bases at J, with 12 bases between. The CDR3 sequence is CASSLRTLGTGELFF. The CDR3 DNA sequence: TGTGCCAGCAGCTTGCGGACCCTCGGTACCGGGGAGCTGTTTTTT.

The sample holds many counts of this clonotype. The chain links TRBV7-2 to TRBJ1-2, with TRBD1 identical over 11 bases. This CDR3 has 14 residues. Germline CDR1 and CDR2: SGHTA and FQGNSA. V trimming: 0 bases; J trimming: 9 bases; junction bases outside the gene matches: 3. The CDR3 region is CASSLAGQGVSYTF. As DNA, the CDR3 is TGTGCCAGCAGCTTAGCGGGACAGGGGGTGAGCTACACCTTC. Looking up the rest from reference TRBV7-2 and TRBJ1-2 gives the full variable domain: GAGVSQSPSNKVTEKGKDVELRCDPISGHTALYWYRQSLGQGLEFLIYFQGNSAPDKSGLPSDRFSAERTGGSVSTLTIQRTQQEDSAVYLCASSLAGQGVSYTFGSGTRLTVV.

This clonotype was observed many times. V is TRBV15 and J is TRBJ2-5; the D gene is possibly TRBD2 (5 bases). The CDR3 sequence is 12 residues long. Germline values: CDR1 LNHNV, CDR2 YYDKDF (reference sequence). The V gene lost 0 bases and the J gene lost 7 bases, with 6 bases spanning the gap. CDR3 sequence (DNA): TGTGCCACCAGCAGAGACGCGGGGACCCAGTACTTC. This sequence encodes CATSRDAGTQYF.

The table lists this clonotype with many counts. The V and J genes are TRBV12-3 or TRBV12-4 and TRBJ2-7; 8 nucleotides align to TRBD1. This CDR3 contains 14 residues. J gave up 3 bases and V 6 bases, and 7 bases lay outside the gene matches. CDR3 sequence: CASSPGQDLYEQYF. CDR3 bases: TGTGCCAGCAGCCCGGGACAGGACCTCTACGAGCAGTACTTC.

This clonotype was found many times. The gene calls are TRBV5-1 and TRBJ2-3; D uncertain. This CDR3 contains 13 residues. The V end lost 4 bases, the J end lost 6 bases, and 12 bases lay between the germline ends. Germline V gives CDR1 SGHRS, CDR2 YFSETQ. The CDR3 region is CASSPETVDTQYF. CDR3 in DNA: TGCGCCAGCAGCCCAGAGACGGTGGATACGCAGTATTTT.

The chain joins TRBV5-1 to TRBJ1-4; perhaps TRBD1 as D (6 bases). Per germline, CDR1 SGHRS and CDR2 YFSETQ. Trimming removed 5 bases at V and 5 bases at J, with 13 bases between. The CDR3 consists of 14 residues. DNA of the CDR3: TGCGCCAGCAGGGCCAGGGGCCAAAATGAAAAACTGTTTTTT. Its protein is CASRARGQNEKLFF.

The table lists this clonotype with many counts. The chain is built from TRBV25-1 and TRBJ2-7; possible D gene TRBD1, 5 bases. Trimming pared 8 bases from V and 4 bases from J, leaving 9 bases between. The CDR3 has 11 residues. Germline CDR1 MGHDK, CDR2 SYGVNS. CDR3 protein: CASLGAYEQYF. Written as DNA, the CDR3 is TGTGCCAGCTTAGGGGCTTACGAGCAGTACTTC.

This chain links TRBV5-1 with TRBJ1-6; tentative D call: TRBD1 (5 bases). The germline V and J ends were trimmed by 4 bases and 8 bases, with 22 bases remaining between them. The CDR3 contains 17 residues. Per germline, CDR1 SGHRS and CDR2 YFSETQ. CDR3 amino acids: CASSAGTISLLDSPLHF. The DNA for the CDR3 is TGCGCCAGCAGCGCGGGGACGATCTCCCTATTAGATTCACCCCTCCACTTT.

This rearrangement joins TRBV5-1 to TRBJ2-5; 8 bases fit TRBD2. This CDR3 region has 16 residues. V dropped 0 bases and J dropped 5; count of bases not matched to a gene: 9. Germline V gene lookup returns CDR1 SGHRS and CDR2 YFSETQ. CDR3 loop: CASSLGVAGLGETQYF. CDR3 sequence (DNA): TGCGCCAGCAGCTTGGGTGTAGCGGGGCTGGGTGAGACCCAGTACTTC. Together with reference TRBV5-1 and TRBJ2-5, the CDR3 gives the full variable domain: KAGVTQTPRYLIKTRGQQVTLSCSPISGHRSVSWYQQTPGQGLQFLFEYFSETQRNKGNFPGRFSGRQFSNSRSEMNVSTLELGDSALYLCASSLGVAGLGETQYFGPGTRLLVL.

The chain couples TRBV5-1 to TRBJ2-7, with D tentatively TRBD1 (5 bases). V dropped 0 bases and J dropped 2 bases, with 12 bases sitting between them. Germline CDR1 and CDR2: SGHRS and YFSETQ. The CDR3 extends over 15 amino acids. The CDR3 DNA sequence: TGCGCCAGCAGCTTGGGGCCAGAAGGGGCCTACGAGCAGTACGTC. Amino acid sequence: CASSLGPEGAYEQYV.

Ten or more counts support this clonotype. The CDR3 is CATSRVGTGVRETQYF. Written as DNA, the CDR3 is TGTGCCACCAGCAGAGTTGGGACAGGGGTTCGGGAGACCCAGTACTTC. The chain carries TRBV15 and TRBJ2-5, with TRBD1 identical over 10 bases. Per the germline V gene, CDR1 is LNHNV and CDR2 is YYDKDF (reference sequence). The V segment lost 1 base and the J segment 5 bases; nucleotides outside the gene matches: 7. The CDR3 totals 16 residues.

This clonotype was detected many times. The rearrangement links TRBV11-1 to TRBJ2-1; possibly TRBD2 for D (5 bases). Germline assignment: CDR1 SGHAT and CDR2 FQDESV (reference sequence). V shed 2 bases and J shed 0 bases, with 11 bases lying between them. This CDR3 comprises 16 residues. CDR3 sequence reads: CASSLSRRSSYNEQFF. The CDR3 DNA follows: TGTGCCAGCAGCTTAAGTAGGAGGAGCTCCTACAATGAGCAGTTCTTC. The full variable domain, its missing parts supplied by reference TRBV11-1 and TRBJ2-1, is EAEVAQSPRYKITEKSQAVAFWCDPISGHATLYWYRQILGQGPELLVQFQDESVVDDSQLPKDRFSAERLKGVDSTLKIQPAELGDSAMYLCASSLSRRSSYNEQFFGPGTRLTVL.

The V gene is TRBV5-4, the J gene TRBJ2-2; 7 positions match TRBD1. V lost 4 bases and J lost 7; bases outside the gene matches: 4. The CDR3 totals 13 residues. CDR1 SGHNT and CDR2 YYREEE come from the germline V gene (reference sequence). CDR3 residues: CASSGRDSGELFF. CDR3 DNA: TGTGCCAGCAGCGGAAGGGACAGCGGGGAGCTGTTTTTT.

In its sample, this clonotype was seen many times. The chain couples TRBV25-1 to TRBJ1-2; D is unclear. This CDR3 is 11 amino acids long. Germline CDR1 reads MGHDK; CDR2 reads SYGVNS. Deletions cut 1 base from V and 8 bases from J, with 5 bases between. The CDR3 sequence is CASSEFWGYTF. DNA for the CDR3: TGTGCCAGCAGTGAATTCTGGGGCTACACCTTC.

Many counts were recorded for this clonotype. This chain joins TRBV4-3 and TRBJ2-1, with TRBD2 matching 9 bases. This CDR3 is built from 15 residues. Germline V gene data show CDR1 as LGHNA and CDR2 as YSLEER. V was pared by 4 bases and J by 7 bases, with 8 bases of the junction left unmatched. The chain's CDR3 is CASSPWRGGRNEQFF. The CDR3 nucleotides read TGCGCCAGCAGCCCTTGGCGGGGGGGAAGGAATGAGCAGTTCTTC.

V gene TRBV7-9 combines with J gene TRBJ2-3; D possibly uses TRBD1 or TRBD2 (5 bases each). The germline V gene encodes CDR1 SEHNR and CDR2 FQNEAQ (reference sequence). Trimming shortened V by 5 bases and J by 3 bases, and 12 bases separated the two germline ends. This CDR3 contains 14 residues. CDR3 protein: CASSIGTMTDTQYF. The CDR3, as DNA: TGTGCCAGCAGCATCGGGACGATGACAGATACGCAGTATTTT.